Listed below are T cell receptor beta chains from one sample, sequenced in a study of shared clonotypes between healthy human individuals. The method was immunoSEQ multiplex PCR; TCRdb's version includes in-frame clones alone and lacks a portion of them. The sample comprises around 1,100,000 clones, around three quarters of which are singletons, and 0.89% rests with the top ten. The sequenced sample was memory CD4+ T cells from PBMCs. These receptors all come from a man aged 18-30 years in good health. Some clones in this sample may be carry-over from other donors' samples. The CDR3 runs from the conserved cysteine through the conserved F or W. D genes are given only for firm matches. Part of the rows lack a size; the others show once, few, many or a class for expanded clones.

v_call: TRBV5-5; d_call: -; cdr3_length: 15; j_call: TRBJ1-4; clone_size: few; cdr3_nt: TGTGCCAGCAGCTTATTGACGGATTCTAATGAAAAACTGTTTTTT; cdr3_aa: CASSLLTDSNEKLFF
v_call: TRBV15; d_call: -; cdr3_length: 17; j_call: TRBJ2-3; clone_size: many; cdr3_nt: TGTGCCACCAGCAGAGAGGTCTCAAGGACAGCCACAGATACGCAGTATTTT; cdr3_aa: CATSREVSRTATDTQYF
v_call: TRBV10-3; d_call: -; cdr3_length: 16; j_call: TRBJ2-5; clone_size: -; cdr3_nt: TGTGCCATCAGTGGGGGGAGCGGAGTCAGGGGTGCGACCCAGTACTTC; cdr3_aa: CAISGGSGVRGATQYF
v_call: TRBV7-6; d_call: TRBD2; cdr3_length: 14; j_call: TRBJ2-2; clone_size: -; cdr3_nt: TGTGCCAGCAGCTCTAGGACTAGCGAGGGGGAGCTGTTTTTT; cdr3_aa: CASSSRTSEGELFF
v_call: TRBV7-9; d_call: -; cdr3_length: 15; j_call: TRBJ1-4; clone_size: -; cdr3_nt: TGTGCCAGCAGCTTCTCCGCGGTAGGACGCGAAAAACTGTTTTTT; cdr3_aa: CASSFSAVGREKLFF
v_call: TRBV11-1; d_call: TRBD1; cdr3_length: 15; j_call: TRBJ2-5; clone_size: -; cdr3_nt: TGTGCCAGCAGCCCGCGGACAGGGAGCGTGGGGACCCAGTACTTC; cdr3_aa: CASSPRTGSVGTQYF
v_call: TRBV5-6; d_call: -; cdr3_length: 16; j_call: TRBJ2-1; clone_size: -; cdr3_nt: TGTGCCAGCACCCGGGTGGCGCAACTCGGGGGAAATGAGCAGTTCTTC; cdr3_aa: CASTRVAQLGGNEQFF
v_call: TRBV28; d_call: TRBD1; cdr3_length: 14; j_call: TRBJ2-1; clone_size: -; cdr3_nt: TGTGCCGTATACGGGACAGGGGGGTACAATGAGCAGTTCTTC; cdr3_aa: CAVYGTGGYNEQFF
v_call: TRBV5-4; d_call: TRBD1; cdr3_length: 14; j_call: TRBJ1-2; clone_size: -; cdr3_nt: TGTGCCAGCAGCAATCCGACAGGGGCCTATGGCTACACCTTC; cdr3_aa: CASSNPTGAYGYTF
v_call: TRBV14; d_call: TRBD2; cdr3_length: 18; j_call: TRBJ2-5; clone_size: -; cdr3_nt: TGTGCCAGCAGCCAAGGGAGGACTAGCGGGAGGTCCCAAGAGACCCAGTACTTC; cdr3_aa: CASSQGRTSGRSQETQYF
v_call: TRBV4-3; d_call: TRBD2; cdr3_length: 16; j_call: TRBJ2-2; clone_size: many; cdr3_nt: TGCGCCAGCAGCCAAGTGGGAGGGGCGAACACCGGGGAGCTGTTTTTT; cdr3_aa: CASSQVGGANTGELFF
v_call: TRBV7-2; d_call: -; cdr3_length: 13; j_call: TRBJ2-3; clone_size: -; cdr3_nt: TGTGCCAGCAGCTTCGGGACTTTCGATACGCAGTATTTT; cdr3_aa: CASSFGTFDTQYF
v_call: TRBV7-9; d_call: -; cdr3_length: 11; j_call: TRBJ1-1; clone_size: -; cdr3_nt: TGTGCCAGCAGCCCTGACACTGAAGCTTTCTTT; cdr3_aa: CASSPDTEAFF
v_call: TRBV5-5; d_call: TRBD1; cdr3_length: 12; j_call: TRBJ1-4; clone_size: -; cdr3_nt: TGTGCCAGCAGCTCCAGGGGGGAAAAACTGTTTTTT; cdr3_aa: CASSSRGEKLFF
v_call: TRBV6-1; d_call: -; cdr3_length: 13; j_call: TRBJ1-2; clone_size: once; cdr3_nt: TGTGCCAGCAGTGTCCGGGGCAGGTATGGCTACACCTTC; cdr3_aa: CASSVRGRYGYTF
v_call: TRBV4-1; d_call: TRBD2; cdr3_length: 15; j_call: TRBJ2-3; clone_size: -; cdr3_nt: TGCGCCAGCAGTCCTACCGGGACTACCACAGATACGCAGTATTTT; cdr3_aa: CASSPTGTTTDTQYF
v_call: TRBV6-5; d_call: -; cdr3_length: 11; j_call: TRBJ2-4; clone_size: -; cdr3_nt: TGTGCCAGCCATCAAGGGTACATTCAGTACTTC; cdr3_aa: CASHQGYIQYF
v_call: TRBV5-8; d_call: -; cdr3_length: 15; j_call: TRBJ2-4; clone_size: -; cdr3_nt: TGTGCCAGCAGCTTGGGGGGCGCGACCAAAAACATTCAGTACTTC; cdr3_aa: CASSLGGATKNIQYF
v_call: TRBV4-2; d_call: -; cdr3_length: 15; j_call: TRBJ1-1; clone_size: -; cdr3_nt: TGTGCCAGCAGCCAAGCGGACATAAGGAACACTGAAGCTTTCTTT; cdr3_aa: CASSQADIRNTEAFF
v_call: TRBV7-9; d_call: -; cdr3_length: 16; j_call: TRBJ2-1; clone_size: -; cdr3_nt: TGTGCCAGCAGCTTATTTAAGGGGCATCCTCACAATGAGCAGTTCTTC; cdr3_aa: CASSLFKGHPHNEQFF
v_call: TRBV19; d_call: -; cdr3_length: 14; j_call: TRBJ2-5; clone_size: -; cdr3_nt: TGTGCCAGTAAACCGGGTAGCCGGGGGGAGACCCAGTACTTC; cdr3_aa: CASKPGSRGETQYF
v_call: TRBV5-1; d_call: TRBD2; cdr3_length: 19; j_call: TRBJ2-7; clone_size: many; cdr3_nt: TGCGCCAGCAGCTTGACCGGGACTAGCGGGATTAAGGTTCCATACGAGCAGTACTTC; cdr3_aa: CASSLTGTSGIKVPYEQYF
v_call: TRBV6-6; d_call: -; cdr3_length: 13; j_call: TRBJ1-2; clone_size: -; cdr3_nt: TGTGCCAGCAGCCCCACCAGGGAAGTTGGCTACACCTTC; cdr3_aa: CASSPTREVGYTF
v_call: TRBV15; d_call: TRBD2; cdr3_length: 15; j_call: TRBJ2-3; clone_size: -; cdr3_nt: TGTGCCACCAGCAGAGATTTTGGCGGGAGCGATACGCAGTATTTT; cdr3_aa: CATSRDFGGSDTQYF
v_call: TRBV28; d_call: -; cdr3_length: 17; j_call: TRBJ1-2; clone_size: -; cdr3_nt: TGTGCCAGCAGCAGATCCACGACCTGGGGGCGCATATGGGGCTACACCTTC; cdr3_aa: CASSRSTTWGRIWGYTF
v_call: TRBV29-1; d_call: -; cdr3_length: 13; j_call: TRBJ2-1; clone_size: -; cdr3_nt: TGCAGCGTTGGGGCGGGGCCCTACAATGAGCAGTTCTTC; cdr3_aa: CSVGAGPYNEQFF
v_call: TRBV5-1; d_call: TRBD2; cdr3_length: 12; j_call: TRBJ2-1; clone_size: once; cdr3_nt: TGCGCCAGCAGCTTGACTAGCGGTGAGCAGTTCTTC; cdr3_aa: CASSLTSGEQFF
v_call: TRBV11-2; d_call: -; cdr3_length: 16; j_call: TRBJ1-1; clone_size: -; cdr3_nt: TGTGCCAGCAGCTTAGAATTCAAGGTGGCGCGCACTGAAGCTTTCTTT; cdr3_aa: CASSLEFKVARTEAFF
v_call: TRBV18; d_call: -; cdr3_length: 12; j_call: TRBJ1-2; clone_size: -; cdr3_nt: TGTGCCAGCTCACCCGCCGGCGCCGGCTACACCTTC; cdr3_aa: CASSPAGAGYTF
v_call: TRBV7-8; d_call: TRBD1; cdr3_length: 15; j_call: TRBJ2-2; clone_size: -; cdr3_nt: TGTGCCAGCAGCTCCTACAGGGGGCACACCGGGGAGCTGTTTTTT; cdr3_aa: CASSSYRGHTGELFF
v_call: TRBV28; d_call: -; cdr3_length: 13; j_call: TRBJ1-1; clone_size: -; cdr3_nt: TGTGCCAGCAGTTCCCCGTCGGGAGGAGAAGCTTTCTTT; cdr3_aa: CASSSPSGGEAFF
v_call: TRBV5-4; d_call: -; cdr3_length: 13; j_call: TRBJ1-2; clone_size: -; cdr3_nt: TGTGCCAGCAGCCTAGGACAGAACTATGGCTACACCTTC; cdr3_aa: CASSLGQNYGYTF
v_call: TRBV18; d_call: -; cdr3_length: 14; j_call: TRBJ2-1; clone_size: -; cdr3_nt: TGTGCCAGCTCACCACCCCAAAAATACAATGAGCAGTTCTTC; cdr3_aa: CASSPPQKYNEQFF
v_call: TRBV25-1; d_call: TRBD1; cdr3_length: 15; j_call: TRBJ1-1; clone_size: -; cdr3_nt: TGTGCCAGCAGTGACTCCGGGACAGGGGACACTGAAGCTTTCTTT; cdr3_aa: CASSDSGTGDTEAFF
v_call: TRBV30; d_call: -; cdr3_length: 15; j_call: TRBJ1-5; clone_size: -; cdr3_nt: TGTGCCTGGAGTGAAGGGACAAACCCAAATCAGCCCCAGCATTTT; cdr3_aa: CAWSEGTNPNQPQHF
v_call: TRBV4-2; d_call: -; cdr3_length: 15; j_call: TRBJ2-5; clone_size: -; cdr3_nt: TGTGCCAGCAGCCAAGAAGCTGGACCAGGGGAGACCCAGTACTTC; cdr3_aa: CASSQEAGPGETQYF
v_call: TRBV9; d_call: TRBD1; cdr3_length: 13; j_call: TRBJ1-1; clone_size: few; cdr3_nt: TGTGCCAGCAGCCTCAGGGGGGCGACTGAAGCTTTCTTT; cdr3_aa: CASSLRGATEAFF
v_call: TRBV5-6; d_call: -; cdr3_length: 12; j_call: TRBJ2-5; clone_size: -; cdr3_nt: TGTGCCAGCAGCTTTGGACGGGAGACCCAGTACTTC; cdr3_aa: CASSFGRETQYF
v_call: TRBV11-1; d_call: -; cdr3_length: 15; j_call: TRBJ2-1; clone_size: -; cdr3_nt: TGTGCCAGCAGGCGCACCGGTTTCTTACACAATGAGCAGTTCTTC; cdr3_aa: CASRRTGFLHNEQFF
v_call: TRBV6-4; d_call: -; cdr3_length: 14; j_call: TRBJ2-3; clone_size: -; cdr3_nt: TGTGCCAGCAGTGAAGGGCCCGAGCATGGTACGCAGTATTTT; cdr3_aa: CASSEGPEHGTQYF
v_call: TRBV27; d_call: TRBD1; cdr3_length: 17; j_call: TRBJ2-3; clone_size: -; cdr3_nt: TGTGCCAGCAGGACGGAATGGGACAGTTCTAGCACAGATACGCAGTATTTT; cdr3_aa: CASRTEWDSSSTDTQYF
v_call: TRBV19; d_call: TRBD1; cdr3_length: 14; j_call: TRBJ2-1; clone_size: -; cdr3_nt: TGTGCCAGTAGTAGCAGGACAGGGCCCAATGAGCAGTTCTTC; cdr3_aa: CASSSRTGPNEQFF
v_call: TRBV29-1; d_call: -; cdr3_length: 17; j_call: TRBJ2-3; clone_size: -; cdr3_nt: TGCAGCGTCCTGGGAGGAACAGGGGGACTAGGCACAGATACGCAGTATTTT; cdr3_aa: CSVLGGTGGLGTDTQYF
v_call: TRBV25-1; d_call: -; cdr3_length: 13; j_call: TRBJ2-5; clone_size: -; cdr3_nt: TGTGCCAGTGGTACAGGGAACCAAGAGACCCAGTACTTC; cdr3_aa: CASGTGNQETQYF
v_call: TRBV18; d_call: -; cdr3_length: 13; j_call: TRBJ1-3; clone_size: once; cdr3_nt: TGTGCCAGCGCGGAGGGATGGGGAAACACCATATATTTT; cdr3_aa: CASAEGWGNTIYF
v_call: TRBV5-4; d_call: TRBD1; cdr3_length: 16; j_call: TRBJ1-3; clone_size: -; cdr3_nt: TGTGCCAGCAGCCCGGGACAGACGAGATCTGGAAACACCATATATTTT; cdr3_aa: CASSPGQTRSGNTIYF
v_call: TRBV5-4; d_call: TRBD1; cdr3_length: 16; j_call: TRBJ1-4; clone_size: -; cdr3_nt: TGTGCCAGCAGCCTTACGACAGGGGCAACTAATGAAAAACTGTTTTTT; cdr3_aa: CASSLTTGATNEKLFF
v_call: TRBV29-1; d_call: TRBD2; cdr3_length: 15; j_call: TRBJ2-5; clone_size: -; cdr3_nt: TGCAGCGTTGATCCAGCGGGAGGGCCCGGGGAGACCCAGTACTTC; cdr3_aa: CSVDPAGGPGETQYF
v_call: TRBV5-1; d_call: -; cdr3_length: 16; j_call: TRBJ2-1; clone_size: -; cdr3_nt: TGCGCCAGCAGCTTGGCCGTGATAATTGGTGGCAATGAGCAGTTCTTC; cdr3_aa: CASSLAVIIGGNEQFF
v_call: TRBV30; d_call: TRBD2; cdr3_length: 14; j_call: TRBJ2-1; clone_size: -; cdr3_nt: TGTGCCTGGAGTACTTTTAGCGGGAGGACTGAGCAGTTCTTC; cdr3_aa: CAWSTFSGRTEQFF
v_call: TRBV7-9; d_call: TRBD1; cdr3_length: 14; j_call: TRBJ2-7; clone_size: -; cdr3_nt: TGTGCCAGCAGCTTCTGGGACAGGGGTCATGAGCAGTACTTC; cdr3_aa: CASSFWDRGHEQYF
v_call: TRBV5-1; d_call: -; cdr3_length: 16; j_call: TRBJ1-3; clone_size: -; cdr3_nt: TGCGCCAGCAGCTTGGCCCCCGGGCCCGAAGAAAACACCATATATTTT; cdr3_aa: CASSLAPGPEENTIYF
v_call: TRBV5-1; d_call: TRBD2; cdr3_length: 17; j_call: TRBJ2-7; clone_size: few; cdr3_nt: TGCGCCAGCAGCGCTGGACGGACTAGCGGAAACTTCTACGAGCAGTACTTC; cdr3_aa: CASSAGRTSGNFYEQYF